The clone carrying this T cell receptor beta chain was found a few times. No antigen is known for it. The data stem from a study of beta chain features in type 1 diabetes. Overall study findings and caveats: TCRB CDR3s were moderately but significantly shorter in Type 1 diabetes patients in all four CD4+ subsets.

This CDR3 has 13 residues. Germline CDR1 is GTSNPN and CDR2 is SVGIG (reference sequence). J gave up 5 bases and V 5 bases, and 8 bases lay outside the gene matches. The isolated RNA, all of it, was reverse transcribed, so expressed TCRB transcripts were what got sequenced. Average reads for naive, central memory and regulatory T cell samples were about 3.7 million. Clones were sequenced by immunoSEQ multiplex PCR, and TCRdb holds only the in-frame ones, with some missing. The sample yields hundreds of thousands of clones, 10% to 15% seen once. The receptor was isolated from a man in his late teens or twenties in good health. This chain links TRBV30 with TRBJ1-1; the match to TRBD1 covers 7 bases. The sequenced sample was naive CD4+ T cells from blood. CDR3 in amino acids: CAWARGSRTEAFF. DNA of the CDR3: TGTGCCTGGGCCAGGGGGAGTAGGACTGAAGCTTTCTTT. Combining the CDR3 with reference TRBV30 and TRBJ1-1 gives the whole variable domain SQTIHQWPATLVQPVGSPLSLECTVEGTSNPNLYWYRQAAGRGLQLLFYSVGIGQISSEVPQNLSASRPQDRQFILSSKKLLLSDSGFYLCAWARGSRTEAFFGQGTRLTVV.